The clone carrying this T cell receptor beta chain was detected ten times or more. Its antigen remains unknown. This sample was included in a study of CD8 T cells in ankylosing spondylitis. The length of the CDR3 is 16 residues. V lost 0 bases and J 2 bases, leaving 12 bases between the germline ends. Germline V gives CDR1 MNHEY, CDR2 SVGAGI. Study results and caveats: In peripheral blood, disease-linked CD8+ clones occurred at relatively low frequencies.

TCRdb independently ran MiXCR on the 5' RACE reads; one entry per CDR3 protein. The sample yields 250,000 to 400,000 distinct CDR3 sequences, more than 9% seen once. This sequence was found in a female donor with ankylosing spondylitis or in good health (not recorded which). The source material was blood, either unsorted or a sorted T cell fraction (not recorded which). The chain carries TRBV6-5 and TRBJ2-3, with unresolved D. In DNA, the CDR3 is TGTGCCAGCAGTTACTCGAAAAACTCCTTCACAGATACGCAGTATTTT. Protein sequence: CASSYSKNSFTDTQYF.